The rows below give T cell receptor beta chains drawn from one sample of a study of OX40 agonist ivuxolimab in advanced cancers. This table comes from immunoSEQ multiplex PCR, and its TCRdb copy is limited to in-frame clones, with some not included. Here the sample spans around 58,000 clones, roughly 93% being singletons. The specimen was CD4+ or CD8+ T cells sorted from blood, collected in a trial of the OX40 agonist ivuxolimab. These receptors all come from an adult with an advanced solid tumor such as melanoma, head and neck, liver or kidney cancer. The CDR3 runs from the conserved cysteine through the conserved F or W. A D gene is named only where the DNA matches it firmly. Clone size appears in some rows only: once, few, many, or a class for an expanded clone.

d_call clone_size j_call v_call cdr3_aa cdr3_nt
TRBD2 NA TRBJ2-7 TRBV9 CASSGGPPGTSGRAGYEQYF TGTGCCAGCAGCGGGGGGCCTCCTGGGACTAGCGGGAGGGCCGGGTACGAGCAGTACTTC
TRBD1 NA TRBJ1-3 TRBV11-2 CASSRWDREGQRNTIYF TGTGCCAGCAGCCGGTGGGACAGGGAGGGGCAAAGAAACACCATATATTTT
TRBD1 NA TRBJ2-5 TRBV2 CASKETGKETQYF TGTGCCAGCAAGGAGACAGGGAAAGAGACCCAGTACTTC
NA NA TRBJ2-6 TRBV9 CASSVEWVATGANVLTF TGTGCCAGCAGCGTAGAGTGGGTGGCCACTGGGGCCAACGTCCTGACTTTC
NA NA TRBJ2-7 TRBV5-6 CASRIGTLSYEQYF TGTGCCAGCAGGATCGGGACACTTTCCTACGAGCAGTACTTC
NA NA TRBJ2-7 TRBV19 CASSINPRMIYEQYF TGTGCCAGTAGTATTAATCCCAGGATGATCTACGAGCAGTACTTC
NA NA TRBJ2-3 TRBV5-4 CASIPSGTDTQYF TGTGCCAGCATCCCTAGCGGCACAGATACGCAGTATTTT
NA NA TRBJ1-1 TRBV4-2 CASSQDPAVVVTTEAFF TGTGCCAGCAGCCAAGATCCCGCAGTGGTAGTAACCACTGAAGCTTTCTTT
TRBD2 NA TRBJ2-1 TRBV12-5 CASGFGVRLAEAGGNEQFF TGTGCTAGTGGTTTTGGAGTGCGCCTAGCGGAGGCGGGGGGTAATGAGCAGTTCTTC
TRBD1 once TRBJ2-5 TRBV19 CASSISGGVETQYF TGTGCCAGTAGTATCTCAGGGGGTGTGGAGACCCAGTACTTC
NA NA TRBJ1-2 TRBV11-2 CASSLGQTYGYTF TGTGCCAGCAGCTTAGGACAGACCTATGGCTACACCTTC
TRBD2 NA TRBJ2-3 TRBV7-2 CASSTTSGRADTQYF TGTGCCAGCAGCACGACTAGCGGGAGGGCCGATACGCAGTATTTT
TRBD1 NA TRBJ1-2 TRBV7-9 CASSLAWDRERYTF TGTGCCAGCAGCTTAGCGTGGGACAGGGAACGCTACACCTTC
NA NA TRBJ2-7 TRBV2 CASSPNTLGFSEQYF TGTGCCAGCAGTCCCAATACTCTAGGATTCTCCGAGCAGTACTTC
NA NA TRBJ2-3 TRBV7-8 CASSLVVAGFGDTQYF TGTGCCAGCAGCTTAGTAGTCGCGGGGTTTGGAGATACGCAGTATTTT
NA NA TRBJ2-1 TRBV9 CASSGVGSPSYNEQFF TGTGCCAGCAGCGGGGTCGGCAGTCCCTCCTACAATGAGCAGTTCTTC
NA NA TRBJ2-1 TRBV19 CASSMRALLREQFF TGTGCCAGTAGTATGAGGGCCCTCTTACGGGAGCAGTTCTTC
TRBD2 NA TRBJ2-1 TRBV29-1 CSVVYGGRAFNEQFF TGCAGCGTTGTGTACGGCGGGAGGGCCTTCAATGAGCAGTTCTTC
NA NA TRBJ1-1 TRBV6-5 CASRHSRGTNTEAFF TGTGCCAGCAGGCACTCTCGGGGGACCAACACTGAAGCTTTCTTT
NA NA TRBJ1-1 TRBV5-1 CASSSDSPHILNTEAFF TGCGCCAGCAGCTCTGACAGCCCACATATCCTGAACACTGAAGCTTTCTTT
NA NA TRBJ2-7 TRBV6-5 CASSYSDGYEQYF TGTGCCAGCAGTTACTCCGACGGCTACGAGCAGTACTTC
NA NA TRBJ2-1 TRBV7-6 CASSWDRGNEQFF TGTGCCAGCAGCTGGGATCGGGGCAATGAGCAGTTCTTC
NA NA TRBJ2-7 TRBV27 CASSPSGRDYEQYF TGTGCCAGCAGCCCGAGCGGGCGGGACTACGAGCAGTACTTC
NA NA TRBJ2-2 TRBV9 CASSVGSGWKNTGELFF TGTGCCAGCAGCGTAGGGAGCGGGTGGAAGAACACCGGGGAGCTGTTTTTT
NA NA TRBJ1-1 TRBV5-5 CASRLGPHKTNTEAFF TGTGCCAGCAGACTGGGACCTCACAAGACGAACACTGAAGCTTTCTTT
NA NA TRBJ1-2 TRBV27 CASRQGMLGYGYTF TGTGCCAGCAGGCAGGGGATGTTAGGCTATGGCTACACCTTC
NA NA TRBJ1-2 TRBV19 CASTPSINYGYTF TGTGCCAGTACCCCGTCGATCAACTATGGCTACACCTTC
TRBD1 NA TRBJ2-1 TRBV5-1 CASSSGQGADEQFF TGCGCCAGCAGCTCCGGACAGGGGGCAGATGAGCAGTTCTTC
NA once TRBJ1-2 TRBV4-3 CASSQVRSPYYGYTF TGCGCCAGCAGCCAAGTTCGGTCCCCTTACTATGGCTACACCTTC
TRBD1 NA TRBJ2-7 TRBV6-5 CASREWTGDYEQYF TGTGCCAGCAGGGAATGGACAGGAGACTACGAGCAGTACTTC
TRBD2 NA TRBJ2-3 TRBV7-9 CASSFSPGLAGKGDTQYF TGTGCCAGCAGCTTCTCCCCGGGACTAGCGGGGAAGGGAGATACGCAGTATTTT
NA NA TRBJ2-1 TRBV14 CASSQGHYNEQFF TGTGCCAGCAGCCAAGGCCATTACAATGAGCAGTTCTTC
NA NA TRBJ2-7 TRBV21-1 CASSKGLPDRAYEQYF TGTGCCAGCAGCAAAGGTCTCCCGGACAGGGCCTACGAGCAGTACTTC
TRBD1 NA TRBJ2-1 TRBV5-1 CASSLEGQFTHEQFF TGCGCCAGCAGCTTGGAGGGACAGTTTACGCATGAGCAGTTCTTC
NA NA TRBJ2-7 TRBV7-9 CASSSITPGNPYEQYF TGTGCCAGCAGCTCCATCACACCGGGGAATCCGTACGAGCAGTACTTC
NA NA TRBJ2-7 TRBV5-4 CASSPGGHEQYF TGTGCCAGCAGTCCGGGGGGCCACGAGCAGTACTTC
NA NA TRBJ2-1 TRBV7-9 CATSIIGGFEQFF TGTGCCACTTCAATCATTGGGGGGTTTGAGCAGTTCTTC
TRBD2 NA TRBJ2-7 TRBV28 CASRNTGPFNPGGFSYEQYF TGTGCCAGCAGGAACACTGGACCCTTCAACCCGGGAGGTTTCTCCTACGAGCAGTACTTC
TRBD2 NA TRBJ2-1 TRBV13 CASSFVPGTSVHNEQFF TGTGCCAGCAGCTTCGTTCCAGGGACTAGCGTTCACAATGAGCAGTTCTTC